The 15 T cell receptor beta chains listed next were all sequenced from one sample in a study of T-cell reconstitution after alpha-beta-depleted transplantation in children. TCRbeta library construction was performed incorporating unique molecular identifiers. TCRdb re-called the PCR reads with MiXCR, one entry per CDR3 protein. The sample lists a few hundred thousand distinct CDR3 sequences, approximately 10% occurring once. The sample here was PBMCs from the stem cell graft donor, taken from the stem cell graft. The receptors originated from a human donor who donated a stem cell graft to a child with acute lymphoblastic leukemia.

This clonotype was observed a few times. The chain has TRBV12-3 or TRBV12-4 and TRBJ2-5; 13 bases map to TRBD2. The CDR3 consists of 17 residues. V shed 5 bases and J 2 bases; nucleotides not matched to a gene: 8. This CDR3 is CASSKLAGGGKQETQYF. Written as DNA, the CDR3 is TGTGCCAGCAGTAAACTAGCGGGAGGGGGGAAACAAGAGACCCAGTACTTC.

This clonotype has a handful of counts. This chain connects TRBV27 to TRBJ2-1; a possible D gene is TRBD1 (6 bases). CDR1 and CDR2 (germline): MNHEY, SMNVEV (reference sequence). This CDR3 is 14 amino acids long. V lost 4 bases to trimming and J lost 6 bases, with 13 bases between them. The CDR3 DNA reads as TGTGCCAGCAGTTCCAAGGACAGCCCCAATGAGCAGTTCTTC. It specifies CASSSKDSPNEQFF.

This clonotype was found a few times. This chain uses TRBV11-2 with TRBJ2-1; D perhaps matches TRBD1 (5 bases). V was pared by 0 bases and J by 7 bases, with 13 bases between. This CDR3 comprises 15 residues. The V gene's germline CDR1 is SGHAT and CDR2 FQNNGV. The CDR3 is CASSLEQGIGNEQFF. In DNA form, the CDR3 reads TGTGCCAGCAGCTTAGAGCAGGGTATAGGGAATGAGCAGTTCTTC.

The rearrangement uses TRBV29-1 and TRBJ2-5, with 7 nucleotides matching TRBD1. The CDR3 covers 13 residues. V dropped 4 bases and J dropped 5; count of bases not matched to a gene: 7. The germline CDR1 and CDR2 sequences are SQVTM and ANQGSEA. CDR3 sequence: CSVGTGSTETQYF. CDR3 DNA: TGCAGCGTTGGGACAGGTAGTACGGAGACCCAGTACTTC.

This clonotype appeared a few times. The chain is built from TRBV27 and TRBJ2-3, with 11 bases fitting TRBD1. This CDR3 is built from 16 residues. Trimming removed 5 bases from V and 2 bases from J; junction bases left unmatched: 6. Germline V CDR1 and CDR2: MNHEY, SMNVEV (reference sequence). The CDR3 spells CASSPGTGGLTDTQYF. Written as DNA, the CDR3 is TGTGCCAGCAGTCCAGGGACAGGGGGGCTCACAGATACGCAGTATTTT.

This sequence joins TRBV6-2 or TRBV6-3 and TRBJ2-2, with 8 nucleotides matching TRBD2. Losses at the gene ends were 4 bases for V and 3 bases for J; bases not matched to a gene: 4. Germline V gene sequence: CDR1 MNHEY, CDR2 SVGEGT. The CDR3 has 15 residues. CDR3 coding DNA: TGTGCCAGCAGTTCCTTCGGGGGGGACACCGGGGAGCTGTTTTTT. It codes for CASSSFGGDTGELFF.

As for this clonotype: Here the CDR3 omits its conserved ending phenylalanine or tryptophan, so a read error is the likely source. The genes are TRBV4-1 and TRBJ2-1, with 7 bases aligning to TRBD1. The CDR3 runs to 15 residues. Trimming removed 5 bases from V and 2 bases from J; junction bases left unmatched: 6. Germline lookup yields CDR1 MGHRA and CDR2 YSYEKL. The CDR3 bases are TGCGCCAGCAGCGGAGGACAGGCCCCCTACAATGAGCAGTTCTCC. Its translation is CASSGGQAPYNEQFS.

The rearrangement uses TRBV6-5 and TRBJ2-7, with 8 positions matching TRBD2. Germline values: CDR1 MNHEY, CDR2 SVGAGI. The junction had 5 bases not matched to a gene; V was cut back by 0 bases and J by 4 bases. This CDR3 is built from 15 residues. CDR3 sequence reads: CASSYSNGRAYEQYF. CDR3 nucleotides: TGTGCCAGCAGTTACTCGAACGGGAGGGCGTACGAGCAGTACTTC.

This clonotype was observed a few times. V is TRBV20-1 and J is TRBJ1-2; the D gene is possibly TRBD1 (5 bases). V lost 0 bases and J lost 0, with 11 bases in between. The germline V gene has CDR1 DFQATT and CDR2 SNEGSKA (reference sequence). The CDR3 has 15 residues. For the CDR3, the DNA is TGCAGTGCTAGAGATCCCGGGACTTCTAACTATGGCTACACCTTC. This translates into CSARDPGTSNYGYTF.

In this sample, this clonotype turned up many times. V is TRBV29-1 and J is TRBJ2-2, with D perhaps TRBD1 (5 bases). Deletions cut 4 bases from V and 8 bases from J, with 11 bases between. Germline V gene lookup returns CDR1 SQVTM and CDR2 ANQGSEA. The CDR3 is made up of 12 amino acids. The CDR3 nucleotides are TGCAGCGTTGGTGGGGCCAGGGGGGAGCTGTTTTTT. It yields the protein CSVGGARGELFF.

This chain uses TRBV20-1 with TRBJ2-5; possibly TRBD2 for D (5 bases). This CDR3 region has 15 residues. Germline V CDR1 and CDR2: DFQATT, SNEGSKA (reference sequence). V lost 3 bases and J 3 bases, leaving 17 bases between the germline ends. CDR3 sequence: CSARIRGTRKETQYF. The CDR3 DNA is TGCAGTGCTAGGATTCGGGGTACACGGAAAGAGACCCAGTACTTC.

This chain links TRBV5-1 with TRBJ2-5; D is uncertain. This CDR3 is 14 amino acids long. Germline values: CDR1 SGHRS, CDR2 YFSETQ. Trimming left V 2 bases short and J 2 bases short, with 10 bases between. DNA of the CDR3: TGCGCCAGCAGCTTAACGCCAGCACAAGAGACCCAGTACTTC. This codes for CASSLTPAQETQYF.

This clonotype showed up just a few times. V gene TRBV7-3 combines with J gene TRBJ2-3; 8 positions agree with TRBD2. The CDR3 runs 17 residues. With V trimmed by 5 bases and J by 2 bases, 12 bases remained unmatched. Germline values: CDR1 SGHTA, CDR2 FQGTGA. CDR3 nucleotide sequence: TGTGCCAGCAGCCCAACAGGGACGGGAGGGCCCACAGATACGCAGTATTTT. Protein product: CASSPTGTGGPTDTQYF.

A few counts support this clonotype. This chain links TRBV7-2 with TRBJ2-7; either TRBD1 or TRBD2 may fit D (5 bases each). V shed 5 bases and J shed 4 bases, with 12 bases lying between them. CDR3 length: 13 residues. CDR1 is SGHTA and CDR2 is FQGNSA in the germline V gene. The CDR3 sequence is CASSTRDVYEQYF. In nucleotides, the CDR3 is TGTGCCAGCAGCACCCGGGACGTTTACGAGCAGTACTTC.

CDR3 loop: CASTDKNSNQPQHF. Here the CDR3 DNA reads TGTGCCAGCACGGACAAAAATAGCAATCAGCCCCAGCATTTT. This sequence joins TRBV12-3 or TRBV12-4 and TRBJ1-5; D is possibly TRBD1 (5 bases). The CDR3 sequence is 14 residues long. The V end lost 7 bases, the J end lost 0 bases, and 10 bases lay between the germline ends.